The rows below give T cell receptor beta chains drawn from one sample of a study of blood T cells in healthy people across ages. TCRdb redid the calling of the 5' RACE reads with MiXCR, one entry per CDR3 protein. This table holds some 850,000 distinct CDR3 sequences, about 26% found once. These data were also filed under a second study, of T cells of mothers and their children.

The specimen was blood. The receptors originated from a boy younger than 18 in good health. CDR3s include the opening cysteine and the closing phenylalanine or tryptophan. A D gene is named only where the DNA matches it firmly. Part of the rows lack a size; the others show once, few, many or a class for expanded clones.

>NA|TRBJ1-2|NA|TRBV3-1
TGTGCCAGCAGCCCGTGGGGTACGGGGGGCTACACCTTC
CASSPWGTGGYTF
>TRBD2|TRBJ2-7|NA|TRBV6-5
TGTGCCAGCTGGCGGGAGTCAGCCGAGCAGTACTTC
CASWRESAEQYF
>NA|TRBJ2-1|NA|TRBV5-1
TGCGCCAGCAGCTTGGGACAGTTACTATTAAACAATGAGCAGTTCTTC
CASSLGQLLLNNEQFF
>TRBD2|TRBJ2-5|NA|TRBV5-1
TGCGCCAGCAGCTTGTTGGCTAGCGGAAAAGAGACCCAGTACTTC
CASSLLASGKETQYF
>TRBD2|TRBJ2-1|few|TRBV20-1
TGCAGTGCAAGACTAGCGGGGGGATCATTCACCTCGGGGCAGTTCTTC
CSARLAGGSFTSGQFF
>TRBD1|TRBJ2-5|few|TRBV20-1
TGCAGTGCTAGAGACGGACAGGTGATTGAAGAGACCCAGTACTTC
CSARDGQVIEETQYF
>NA|TRBJ1-2|few|TRBV6-5
TGTGCCAGCAGCCCTATTCTTGGGTCCTCCAACTATGGCTACACCTTC
CASSPILGSSNYGYTF
>TRBD1|TRBJ2-5|few|TRBV11-2
TGTGCCAGCAGCTCCGGAGGGACAGGGGGCCAGGAGACCCAGTACTTC
CASSSGGTGGQETQYF
>NA|TRBJ1-2|few|TRBV20-1
TGCAGTACCCTTTCGGGGAGAGGTGGCTACACCTTC
CSTLSGRGGYTF
>TRBD1|TRBJ2-7|few|TRBV13
TGTGCCAGCGGGCCCGGGACAGGACCCTACGAGCAGTACTTC
CASGPGTGPYEQYF
>NA|TRBJ2-3|NA|TRBV2
TGTGCCAGCAGTTGGGGGGGGCAGGCGGCGACGTGGTATTTT
CASSWGGQAATWYF
>TRBD2|TRBJ2-4|NA|TRBV7-6
TGTGCCAGCAGCTTGGGCCCCCAAGCGGGGACCAAAAACATTCAGTACTTC
CASSLGPQAGTKNIQYF
>NA|TRBJ1-4|NA|TRBV28
TGTGCCAGCAGACCCCTTAGTTGGGTAAATGAAAAACTGTTTTTT
CASRPLSWVNEKLFF
>NA|TRBJ2-7|few|TRBV5-1
TGCGCCAGCAGCCCTGGCTTCGAGCAGTACTTC
CASSPGFEQYF
>NA|TRBJ2-5|NA|TRBV11-2
TGTGCCAGCAGCTTAGGGGTGGGCCTAGCGCTGGAGACCCAGTACTTC
CASSLGVGLALETQYF
>TRBD1|TRBJ2-1|NA|TRBV5-1
TGCGCCAGCAGCCCCGGACAGGGGTGGTACAATGAGCAGTTCTTC
CASSPGQGWYNEQFF
>NA|TRBJ2-1|NA|TRBV12-3/TRBV12-4
TGTGCCAGCAGTTTCAGTTCGCGGGGAAGCTCCTACAATGAGCAGTTCTTT
CASSFSSRGSSYNEQFF
>NA|TRBJ1-1|few|TRBV19
TGTGCCAGTAAGGAAGGAGCTGAAGCTTCCTTT
CASKEGAEASF
>NA|TRBJ1-1|NA|TRBV25-1
TGTGCCAGCAGTGAATCGGTCGGCGGGACTGAAGCTTTCTTT
CASSESVGGTEAFF
>NA|TRBJ1-4|many|TRBV5-1
TGCGCCAGCAGCTCATCGACAGACGAAAAACTGTTTTTT
CASSSSTDEKLFF
>TRBD1|TRBJ1-2|once|TRBV12-3/TRBV12-4
TGTGCCAGCAGTTTAAGGGAGGACAGGCCGGGTGGCTACACCTTC
CASSLREDRPGGYTF
>TRBD2|TRBJ2-7|few|TRBV12-3/TRBV12-4
TGTGCCAGCAGTCTGCGGTCCGGGACTAGCAGGTCCGAGCAGTACTTC
CASSLRSGTSRSEQYF
>TRBD1|TRBJ2-2|few|TRBV6-6
TGTGCCAGCAGCCCCGGACAGGGGGCGGCCGACACCGGGGAGCTGTTTTTT
CASSPGQGAADTGELFF
>TRBD1|TRBJ1-1|few|TRBV29-1
TGCAGCGCAACGAAGACAGGGGGCAACACCGAAGCTTTCTTT
CSATKTGGNTEAFF
>NA|TRBJ2-3|NA|TRBV9
TGTGCCAGCAGCGTAGGGGCAGGGCAGGGTTCAGTCACAGATACGCAGTATTTT
CASSVGAGQGSVTDTQYF
>TRBD1|TRBJ1-2|NA|TRBV3-1
TGTGCCAGCAGCCCGTTGACAGGGCTCGGCTATGGCTACACCTTC
CASSPLTGLGYGYTF
>TRBD1|TRBJ1-6|few|TRBV10-2
TGCGCCAGCAGCCGGGACAGGGATGATCATAAGTCACCCCTCCACTTT
CASSRDRDDHKSPLHF
>NA|TRBJ2-7|few|TRBV7-9
TGTGCCAGCAGCTTAGGAGATGGGCAATACGAGCAGTACTTC
CASSLGDGQYEQYF
>TRBD2|TRBJ2-7|few|TRBV28
TGTGCCAGCAGTTTAGCGGGGGGATCAACCGAGCAGTACTTC
CASSLAGGSTEQYF
>TRBD1|TRBJ1-1|few|TRBV4-2
TGTGCCAGCAGCCGAGGGGAGGGGGCGGTCACTGAAGCTTTCTTT
CASSRGEGAVTEAFF
>TRBD2|TRBJ2-1|NA|TRBV19
TGTGCCAGTAGTACCTCTGGCGGGGGTCCGGGGAATGAGCAGTTCTTC
CASSTSGGGPGNEQFF
>NA|TRBJ1-5|NA|TRBV24-1
TGTGCCACCAGTGGACCAGGCACAGATACGCAGCATTTT
CATSGPGTDTQHF
>NA|TRBJ2-1|NA|TRBV30
TGTGCCTGGAAGGGGGGCCTAAGAAGCGAGCAGTTCTTC
CAWKGGLRSEQFF
>NA|TRBJ2-1|NA|TRBV7-2
TGTGCCAGCAGCCGAAGGGCAGGGAGCGGGTCGTACAATGAGCAGTTCTTC
CASSRRAGSGSYNEQFF
>TRBD1|TRBJ1-4|NA|TRBV12-3/TRBV12-4
TGTGCCAGCACCTGGGGACAGGGAAGCAAACTGTTTTTT
CASTWGQGSKLFF
>NA|TRBJ2-4|few|TRBV27
TGTGCCAGCAAGGCAGGGACGGAGGTAGCCAAAAACATTCAGTACTTC
CASKAGTEVAKNIQYF
>TRBD1|TRBJ1-2|NA|TRBV20-1
TGCAGTGCTAGTAGGCCAGGGGGCTGGTATGGCTACACCTTC
CSASRPGGWYGYTF
>NA|TRBJ2-7|NA|TRBV12-3/TRBV12-4
TGTGCCAGCAGACGGACAGTCTACGAGCAGTACTTC
CASRRTVYEQYF
>NA|TRBJ2-7|NA|TRBV2
TGTGCCAGCAGTTCGTGGAGGGACGAGCAGTACTTC
CASSSWRDEQYF
>NA|TRBJ2-5|few|TRBV18
TGTGCCAGCTCACCATCGCAGGGCCTCTGGGAGACCCAGTACTTC
CASSPSQGLWETQYF
>NA|TRBJ2-5|few|TRBV2
TGTGCCAGCAGTTACCGGGACTGGGAGACCCAGTACTTC
CASSYRDWETQYF
>NA|TRBJ2-3|NA|TRBV29-1
TGCAGCGTGACCTTAGAGCCAGATACGCAGTATTTT
CSVTLEPDTQYF
>NA|TRBJ2-7|NA|TRBV18
TGTGCCAGCTCACCGTACTACTACGAGCAGTACTTC
CASSPYYYEQYF
>TRBD1|TRBJ2-7|NA|TRBV15
TGTGCCACCAGCAGAGATTCCCCCGGACAGGGATACGAGCAGTACTTC
CATSRDSPGQGYEQYF